The 5 T cell receptor beta chains given below trace back to one sample, sequenced in a study of PD-1 blockade in mismatch repair-deficient tumors. Repertoires were generated with immunoSEQ multiplex PCR, while TCRdb's copy carries only in-frame clones and drops some. The table shows around 130,000 clones, with around nine tenths occurring only once. Specimen: peripheral blood, collected approximately 73 weeks after starting pembrolizumab. These receptors were obtained from an adult with mismatch repair-deficient cancer.

The J gene is TRBJ2-7, the V gene TRBV28; D remains ambiguous. V lost 5 bases and J lost 0, with 8 bases in between. The CDR3 length is 13 residues. Germline loops: CDR1 MDHEN, CDR2 SYDVKM. The DNA for the CDR3 is TGTGCCAGCAGTACCGACATCTCCTACGAGCAGTACTTC. It is translated as CASSTDISYEQYF.

This clone was recorded only once. The chain uses TRBV7-9 and TRBJ2-7; TRBD1 or TRBD2 may be the D gene (7 bases each). The V and J ends lost 5 bases and 5 bases respectively, with 16 bases between them. The CDR3 is 14 residues long. The V gene's germline CDR1 is SEHNR and CDR2 FQNEAQ (reference sequence). CDR3 loop: CASSPRDSGNEQYF. In DNA form, the CDR3 reads TGTGCCAGCAGCCCCCGGGACAGCGGGAACGAGCAGTACTTC.

This clone was picked up one time. This chain links TRBV29-1 with TRBJ2-7; D is unresolved. V dropped 7 bases and J dropped 0 bases, with 16 bases sitting between them. The CDR3 contains 14 residues. Germline V lookup: CDR1 SQVTM, CDR2 ANQGSEA. The CDR3 loop is CSGSPGVNSYEQYF. In nucleotides, the CDR3 is TGCAGCGGTTCCCCAGGAGTAAACTCCTACGAGCAGTACTTC.

The chain carries TRBV5-1 and TRBJ1-2; D is possibly TRBD1 (5 bases). With 4 bases removed from V and 2 bases from J, the gap between germline ends came to 12 bases. The CDR3 has 14 residues. Looked up from germline, CDR1 is SGHRS and CDR2 is YFSETQ. The CDR3 loop reads CASSPQGENYGYTF. CDR3 nucleotide sequence: TGCGCCAGCAGCCCTCAGGGTGAGAACTATGGCTACACCTTC. The variable domain in full, with the rest retrieved from reference TRBV5-1 and TRBJ1-2, is KAGVTQTPRYLIKTRGQQVTLSCSPISGHRSVSWYQQTPGQGLQFLFEYFSETQRNKGNFPGRFSGRQFSNSRSEMNVSTLELGDSALYLCASSPQGENYGYTFGSGTRLTVV.

The chain has TRBV27 and TRBJ2-4, with D possibly being TRBD2 (5 bases). Germline values: CDR1 MNHEY, CDR2 SMNVEV (reference sequence). The CDR3 has 15 residues. Trimming pared 0 bases from V and 8 bases from J, leaving 14 bases between. The CDR3 reads CASSLSEGDVDIQYF. In nucleotides, the CDR3 is TGTGCCAGCAGTTTATCAGAGGGCGACGTAGACATTCAGTACTTC.